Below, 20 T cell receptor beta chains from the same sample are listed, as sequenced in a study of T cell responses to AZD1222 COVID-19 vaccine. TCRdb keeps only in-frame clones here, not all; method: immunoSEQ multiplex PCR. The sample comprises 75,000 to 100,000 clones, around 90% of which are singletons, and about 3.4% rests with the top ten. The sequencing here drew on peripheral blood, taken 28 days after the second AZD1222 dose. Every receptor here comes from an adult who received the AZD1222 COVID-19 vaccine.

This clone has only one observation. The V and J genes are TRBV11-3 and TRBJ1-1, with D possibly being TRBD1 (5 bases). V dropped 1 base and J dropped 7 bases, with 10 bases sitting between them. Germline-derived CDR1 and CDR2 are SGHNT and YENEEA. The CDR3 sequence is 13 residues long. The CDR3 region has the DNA TGTGCCAGCAGCTTAGTTCGGGGGGGTGAAGCTTTCTTT. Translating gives CASSLVRGGEAFF.

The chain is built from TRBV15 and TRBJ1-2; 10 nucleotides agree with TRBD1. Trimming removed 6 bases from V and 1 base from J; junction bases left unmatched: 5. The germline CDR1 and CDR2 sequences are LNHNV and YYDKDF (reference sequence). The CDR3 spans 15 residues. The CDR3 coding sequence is TGTGCCACCAGTCCCGGGACAGGGGATAACTATGGCTACACCTTC. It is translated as CATSPGTGDNYGYTF.

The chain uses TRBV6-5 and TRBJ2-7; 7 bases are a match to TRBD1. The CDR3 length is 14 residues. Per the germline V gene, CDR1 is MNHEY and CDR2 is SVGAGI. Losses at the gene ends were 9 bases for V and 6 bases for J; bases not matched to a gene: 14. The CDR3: CASKEGAGIREQYF. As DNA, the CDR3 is TGTGCCAGTAAAGAGGGGGCAGGGATACGCGAGCAGTACTTC.

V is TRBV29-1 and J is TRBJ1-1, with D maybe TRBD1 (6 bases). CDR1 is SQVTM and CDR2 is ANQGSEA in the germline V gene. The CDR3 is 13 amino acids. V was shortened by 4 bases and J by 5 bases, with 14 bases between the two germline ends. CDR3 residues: CSVGAGEGTEAFF. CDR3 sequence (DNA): TGCAGCGTTGGGGCAGGGGAGGGGACTGAAGCTTTCTTT.

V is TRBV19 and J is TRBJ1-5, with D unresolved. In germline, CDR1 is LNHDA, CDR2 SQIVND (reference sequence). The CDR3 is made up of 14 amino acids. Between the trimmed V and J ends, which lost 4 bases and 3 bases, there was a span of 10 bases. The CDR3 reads CASSTAATNQPQHF. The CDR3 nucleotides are TGTGCCAGTAGTACTGCAGCGACCAATCAGCCCCAGCATTTT.

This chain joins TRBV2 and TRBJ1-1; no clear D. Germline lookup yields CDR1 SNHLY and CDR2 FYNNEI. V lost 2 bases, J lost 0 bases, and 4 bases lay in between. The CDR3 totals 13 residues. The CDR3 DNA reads TGTGCCAGCAGTGAACAGGTGAACACTGAAGCTTTCTTT. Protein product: CASSEQVNTEAFF. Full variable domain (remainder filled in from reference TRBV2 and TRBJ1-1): EPEVTQTPSHQVTQMGQEVILRCVPISNHLYFYWYRQILGQKVEFLVSFYNNEISEKSEIFDDQFSVERPDGSNFTLKIRSTKLEDSAMYFCASSEQVNTEAFFGQGTRLTVV.

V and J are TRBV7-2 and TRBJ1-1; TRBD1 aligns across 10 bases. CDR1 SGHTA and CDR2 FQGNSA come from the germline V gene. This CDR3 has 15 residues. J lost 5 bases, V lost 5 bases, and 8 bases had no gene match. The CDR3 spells CASSPKGQGLTEAFF. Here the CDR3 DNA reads TGTGCCAGCAGCCCCAAGGGACAGGGGTTGACTGAAGCTTTCTTT.

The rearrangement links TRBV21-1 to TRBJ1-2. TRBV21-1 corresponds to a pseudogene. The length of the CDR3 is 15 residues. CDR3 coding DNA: TGTGCCAGCACCCAAAGGCGGACCGTAAACTATGGCTACACCTTC. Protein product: CASTQRRTVNYGYTF.

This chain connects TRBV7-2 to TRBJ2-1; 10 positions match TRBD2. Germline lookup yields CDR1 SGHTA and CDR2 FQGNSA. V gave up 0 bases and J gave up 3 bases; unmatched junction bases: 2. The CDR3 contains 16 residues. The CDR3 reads CASSLARTSGYNEQFF. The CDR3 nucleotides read TGTGCCAGCAGCTTAGCTAGGACTAGCGGCTACAATGAGCAGTTCTTC. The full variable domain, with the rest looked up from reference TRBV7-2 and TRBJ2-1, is GAGVSQSPSNKVTEKGKDVELRCDPISGHTALYWYRQSLGQGLEFLIYFQGNSAPDKSGLPSDRFSAERTGGSVSTLTIQRTQQEDSAVYLCASSLARTSGYNEQFFGPGTRLTVL.

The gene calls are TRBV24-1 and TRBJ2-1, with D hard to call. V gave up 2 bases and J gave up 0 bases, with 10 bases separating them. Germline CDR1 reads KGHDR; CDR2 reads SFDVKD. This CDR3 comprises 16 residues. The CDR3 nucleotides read TGTGCCACCAGTGATTATACAGAGAGCTCCTACAATGAGCAGTTCTTC. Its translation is CATSDYTESSYNEQFF.

The CDR3 DNA reads TGTGCCAGCAGTCCGGGACGCCAAGGCTACACCTTC. It codes for CASSPGRQGYTF. The V call is TRBV3-1 (or the pseudogene TRBV3-2), the J call TRBJ1-2; tentative D call: TRBD1 (5 bases). The CDR3 sequence is 12 residues long. The V end lost 6 bases, the J end lost 8 bases, and 13 bases lay between the germline ends. CDR1 and CDR2 (germline): LGHDT, YNNKEL (reference sequence).

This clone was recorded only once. The CDR3 nucleotides read TGTGCCAGCAGCCAAGAACTAGCGGGGGCCCACTCTGGGGCCAACGTCCTGACTTTC. Protein sequence: CASSQELAGAHSGANVLTF. The rearrangement joins TRBV4-2 to TRBJ2-6; 11 positions match TRBD2. V lost 0 bases, J lost 0 bases, and 4 bases stayed unmatched. The germline V gene encodes CDR1 LGHNA and CDR2 YNFKEQ. The CDR3 has 19 residues.

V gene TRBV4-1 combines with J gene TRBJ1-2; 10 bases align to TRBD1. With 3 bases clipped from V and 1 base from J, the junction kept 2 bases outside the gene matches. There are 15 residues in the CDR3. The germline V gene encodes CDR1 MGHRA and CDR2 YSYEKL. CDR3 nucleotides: TGCGCCAGCAGCCACCGGGACAGGGGTAACTATGGCTACACCTTC. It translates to CASSHRDRGNYGYTF.

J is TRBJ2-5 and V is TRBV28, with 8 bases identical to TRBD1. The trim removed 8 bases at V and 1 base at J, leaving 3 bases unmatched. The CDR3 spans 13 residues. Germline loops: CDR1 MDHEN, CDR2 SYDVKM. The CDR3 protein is CASATGAQETQYF. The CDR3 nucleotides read TGTGCCAGCGCGACAGGGGCCCAAGAGACCCAGTACTTC.

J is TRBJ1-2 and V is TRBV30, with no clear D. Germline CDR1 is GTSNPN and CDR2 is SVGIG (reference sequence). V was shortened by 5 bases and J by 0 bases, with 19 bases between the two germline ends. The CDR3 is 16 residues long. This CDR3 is CAWVSRAITSNYGYTF. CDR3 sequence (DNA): TGTGCCTGGGTCTCAAGGGCTATCACATCTAACTATGGCTACACCTTC.

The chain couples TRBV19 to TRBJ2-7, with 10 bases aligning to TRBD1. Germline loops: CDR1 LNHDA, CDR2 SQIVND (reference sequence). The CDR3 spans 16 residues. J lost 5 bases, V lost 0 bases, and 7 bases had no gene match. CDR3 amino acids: CASSIEAGQGFNEQYF. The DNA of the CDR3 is TGTGCCAGTAGTATAGAGGCGGGACAGGGGTTCAACGAGCAGTACTTC.

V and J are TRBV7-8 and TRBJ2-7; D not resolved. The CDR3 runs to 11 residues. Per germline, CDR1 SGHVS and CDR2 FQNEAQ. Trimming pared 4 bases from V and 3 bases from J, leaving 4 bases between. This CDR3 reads CASSSNYEQYF. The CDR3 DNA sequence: TGTGCCAGCAGCTCAAACTACGAGCAGTACTTC.

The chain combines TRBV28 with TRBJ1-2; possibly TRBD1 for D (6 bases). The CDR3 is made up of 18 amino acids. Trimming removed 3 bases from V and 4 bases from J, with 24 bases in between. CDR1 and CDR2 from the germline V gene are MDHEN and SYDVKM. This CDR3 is CASSLAALDSSSSYGYTF. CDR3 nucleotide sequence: TGTGCCAGCAGTTTGGCTGCGTTGGACAGTTCGAGCTCCTATGGCTACACCTTC.

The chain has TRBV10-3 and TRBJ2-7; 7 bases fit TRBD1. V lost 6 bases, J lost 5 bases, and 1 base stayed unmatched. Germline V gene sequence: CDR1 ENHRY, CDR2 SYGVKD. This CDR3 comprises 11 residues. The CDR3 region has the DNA TGTGCCATCAGCGACAGGGACGAGCAGTACTTC. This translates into CAISDRDEQYF.

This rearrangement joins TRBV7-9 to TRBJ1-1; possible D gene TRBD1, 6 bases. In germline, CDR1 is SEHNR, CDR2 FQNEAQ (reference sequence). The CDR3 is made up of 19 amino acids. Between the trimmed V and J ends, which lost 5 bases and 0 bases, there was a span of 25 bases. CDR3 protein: CASSPTRTVFDDLNTEAFF. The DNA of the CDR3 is TGTGCCAGCAGCCCAACTCGGACAGTGTTCGACGATTTGAACACTGAAGCTTTCTTT.